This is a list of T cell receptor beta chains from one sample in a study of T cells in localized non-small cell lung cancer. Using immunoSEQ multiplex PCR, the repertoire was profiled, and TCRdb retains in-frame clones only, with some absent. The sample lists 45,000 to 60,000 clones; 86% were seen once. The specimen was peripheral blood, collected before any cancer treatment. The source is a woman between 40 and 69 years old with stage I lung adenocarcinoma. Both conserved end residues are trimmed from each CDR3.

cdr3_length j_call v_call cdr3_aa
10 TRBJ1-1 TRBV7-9 ASEGLDTEAF
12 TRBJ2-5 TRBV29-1 SARQGGWQETQY
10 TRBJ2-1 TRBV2 ASRAGTAEEF
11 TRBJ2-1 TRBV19 ASSMRGGNEQF
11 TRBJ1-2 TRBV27 ASRGGLVYGYT
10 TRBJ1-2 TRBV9 ASGLTGEGYT
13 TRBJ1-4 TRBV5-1 ASRPQGAGNEKLF
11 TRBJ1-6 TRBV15 ATQTGGNSPLH
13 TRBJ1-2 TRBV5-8 ASSLGTGWAYGYT
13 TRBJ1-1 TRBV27 ASSKIQGWNTEAF
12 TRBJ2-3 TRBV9 ASSVGSTRDTQY
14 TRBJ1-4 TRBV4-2 ASSQDTPGSNEKLF
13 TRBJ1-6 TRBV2 ASSEGDRDDAPLH
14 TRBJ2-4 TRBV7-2 ASSLEGVGAKNIQY
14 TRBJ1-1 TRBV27 ASSSRQGFSGTEAF
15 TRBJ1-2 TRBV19 ASSPTFARRYNYGYT
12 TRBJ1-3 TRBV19 ASRDRRSGNTIY
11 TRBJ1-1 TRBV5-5 ASHRQGWTEAF
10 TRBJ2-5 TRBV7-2 ASSWTSGTQY
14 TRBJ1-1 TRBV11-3 ASSLDLHRGWTEAF
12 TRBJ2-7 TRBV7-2 ASSHGGGPHEQY
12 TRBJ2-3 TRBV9 ASSVASGTDTQY
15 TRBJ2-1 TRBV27 ASSPLLASGGANEQF
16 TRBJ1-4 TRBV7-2 ASSSQGRYSSANEKLF